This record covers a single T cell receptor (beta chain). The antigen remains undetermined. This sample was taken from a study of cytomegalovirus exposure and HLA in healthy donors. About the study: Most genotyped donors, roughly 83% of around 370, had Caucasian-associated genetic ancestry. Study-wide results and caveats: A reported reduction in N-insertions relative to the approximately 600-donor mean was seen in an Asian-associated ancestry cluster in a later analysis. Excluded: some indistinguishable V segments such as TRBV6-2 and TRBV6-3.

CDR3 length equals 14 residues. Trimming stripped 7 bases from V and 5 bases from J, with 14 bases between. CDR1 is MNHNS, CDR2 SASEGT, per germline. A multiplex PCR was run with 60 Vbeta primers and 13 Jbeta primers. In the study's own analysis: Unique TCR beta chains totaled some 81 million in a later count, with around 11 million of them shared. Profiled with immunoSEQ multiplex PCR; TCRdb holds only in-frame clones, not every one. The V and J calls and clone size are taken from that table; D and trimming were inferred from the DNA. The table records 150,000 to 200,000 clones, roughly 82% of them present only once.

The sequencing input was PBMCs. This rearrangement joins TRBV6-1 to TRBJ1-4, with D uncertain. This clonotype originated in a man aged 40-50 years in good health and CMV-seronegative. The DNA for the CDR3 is TGTGCCAGCATTCTCCGGGGAGGCAATGAAAAACTGTTTTTT. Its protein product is CASILRGGNEKLFF.